The sequence of this T cell receptor (beta chain) was determined in a study of blood T cell repertoires in COVID-19 (dated by TCRdb to about 2020). Study-level background: Collaborator samples came from the United States, Italy and Spain and covered acute and convalescent phases of COVID-19. The material from the prospective study consisted of cDNA or gDNA derived from T cells, B-cell-depleted T cells, or PBMCs. The repertoires were made available in a free public database intended to serve as a resource for research on the immune response to SARS-CoV-2. The dataset comprised deeply sampled blood TCRbeta repertoires from subjects exposed to, actively infected with, or recovered from COVID-19. Sample metadata almost always included a de-identified subject ID, COVID-19 status, age in years and sex. Samples were obtained from the ongoing ImmuneRACE study (first 160 participants) and from 950 to 1,500 subjects provided by 6 global collaborators. Where available, HLA class I and class II types were taken from metadata supplied by the sample provider and were not determined by assay-based typing.

Worth noting for this clone: This clone's antigen is unknown. Per-base qualities were not stored, and no clone one base away is much larger.

TCRbeta CDR3 regions were amplified from genomic DNA by means of the immunoSEQ Assay, a bias-controlled multiplex PCR. Processing in the source paper ran as follows. The number of nucleated cells in each sample was estimated from the amplification of reference gene primers within the assay. To quantify the absolute abundance of each unique TCRbeta CDR3 rearrangement, sequence reads were collapsed and filtered. Productive Simpson clonality was computed per sample as the square root of Simpson's diversity index over productive rearrangements. What TCRdb holds here is the immuneACCESS table cut down to in-frame rearrangements. Part of the clones is not present; checked against another copy, under half of the missing clones reflect an unresolved V gene, and the others are unexplained. Clonal size and the V and J genes are those of that table, whereas D and trimming came from the DNA. The table for this sample lists over 200,000 clones; roughly 89% of them were counted only once. The leading ten clones occupy around 2% of the sample.

The study at large found these results: How much clinical and demographic metadata was included differed by source and by participant, and the metadata was provided uncurated.

A second Seattle source provided samples from volunteer blood donors who had recovered from COVID-19. Collaborating institutions collected whole blood in K2EDTA tubes following their own protocols. For TCRbeta analysis, collaborator samples were shipped as frozen whole blood, as isolated PBMCs, or as DNA extracted from either sample type. CDR1 MNHEY and CDR2 SVGAGI are derived from the germline V gene. Relative to germline, V is 7 bases shorter and J is 0 bases shorter, with 13 bases between their ends. Reading from cysteine to phenylalanine, the CDR3 counts 15 amino acids. The read is trimmed to its CDR3 DNA, 45 bases read in frame from base 1.

The sequenced sample consisted of peripheral blood. This receptor was taken from a man aged 25 to 40 who had recovered from COVID-19. The chain joins TRBV6-5 to TRBJ2-1, with TRBD1 as a weak D call on 6 bases. The CDR3 has the sequence CASIPRTDSYNEQFF. The DNA sequence reads TGTGCCAGCATTCCAAGGACAGACTCCTACAATGAGCAGTTCTTC.